This is a list of T cell receptor beta chains from one sample in a study of cytomegalovirus exposure and HLA in healthy donors. This table comes from immunoSEQ multiplex PCR, and its TCRdb copy is limited to in-frame clones, with some not included. The sample yields roughly 84,000 clones, more than 50% seen once. The sample comprised PBMCs. These receptor sequences come from a woman between 40 and 55 years old in good health and CMV-seropositive. Each CDR3 is given with its conserved first and last residue. Fields, in order: J gene, clone size, V gene, CDR3 length, D gene, CDR3 protein, CDR3 DNA. D genes are given only for firm matches. Not all rows give a size; the values are once, few, many and, for expanded clones, a class.

TRBJ2-7,NA,TRBV29-1,14,TRBD1,CSVEAGTGGYEQYF,TGCAGCGTTGAAGCCGGGACAGGGGGCTACGAGCAGTACTTC
TRBJ2-7,NA,TRBV6-1,16,TRBD2,CASSEAPGGGSYEQYF,TGTGCCAGCAGTGAAGCCCCGGGGGGGGGCTCCTACGAGCAGTACTTC
TRBJ2-1,NA,TRBV9,15,TRBD2,CASSRIAGSYNEQFF,TGTGCCAGCAGCCGAATAGCGGGAAGCTACAATGAGCAGTTCTTC
TRBJ2-6,NA,TRBV6-6,14,NA,CASTRGTGANVLTF,TGCGCCAGCACGCGGGGTACTGGGGCCAACGTCCTGACTTTC
TRBJ2-7,few,TRBV7-6,15,TRBD2,CASSDFSGRALEQYF,TGTGCCAGCAGCGACTTTAGCGGGAGGGCCCTCGAGCAGTACTTC
TRBJ2-1,few,TRBV10-3,14,NA,CAISAFPRQNEQFF,TGTGCCATCAGTGCTTTTCCTAGGCAGAATGAGCAGTTCTTC
TRBJ2-1,NA,TRBV7-9,15,NA,CASSLVATLIREQFF,TGTGCCAGCAGCTTAGTGGCGACTCTCATAAGAGAGCAGTTCTTC
TRBJ2-7,few,TRBV7-2,15,NA,CASSSRIGGGYEQYF,TGTGCCAGCAGCTCCCGAATCGGAGGCGGCTACGAGCAGTACTTC
TRBJ1-2,few,TRBV5-1,17,NA,CASSFQTSNKRGYGYTF,TGCGCCAGCAGCTTCCAGACTTCGAATAAACGGGGCTATGGCTACACCTTC
TRBJ2-3,NA,TRBV7-2,15,TRBD2,CASSPGLAGADTQYF,TGTGCCAGCAGCCCTGGACTAGCGGGAGCCGATACGCAGTATTTT
TRBJ2-7,NA,TRBV25-1,14,TRBD1,CASSNWDSSYEQYF,TGTGCCAGCAGTAATTGGGACAGCTCCTACGAGCAGTACTTC
TRBJ1-5,NA,TRBV15,13,NA,CATAALVNQPQHF,TGTGCCACCGCGGCCCTCGTCAATCAGCCCCAGCATTTT
TRBJ2-3,NA,TRBV9,18,TRBD2,CASSVPAGGPRSTDTQYF,TGTGCCAGCAGCGTACCCGCGGGAGGGCCCAGGAGCACAGATACGCAGTATTTT
TRBJ2-2,NA,TRBV28,15,NA,CASSPGTLNTGELFF,TGTGCCAGCAGCCCCGGGACATTGAACACCGGGGAGCTGTTTTTT
TRBJ2-7,NA,TRBV28,15,TRBD2,CASSAAAGVSYEQYF,TGTGCCAGCAGTGCCGCGGCGGGAGTCTCCTACGAGCAGTACTTC
TRBJ2-7,NA,TRBV18,15,NA,CASSIEGGLGGEQYF,TGTGCCAGCTCAATCGAAGGAGGACTCGGCGGGGAGCAGTACTTC
TRBJ1-5,NA,TRBV6-1,13,NA,CASLGQGDQPQHF,TGTGCCAGCCTAGGGCAGGGTGATCAGCCCCAGCATTTT
TRBJ1-1,NA,TRBV27,13,NA,CASSFRRNTEAFF,TGTGCCAGCAGTTTCCGGAGGAACACTGAAGCTTTCTTT
TRBJ2-1,NA,TRBV5-1,13,TRBD2,CASSGTSDREQFF,TGCGCCAGCAGTGGGACTAGCGATCGGGAGCAGTTCTTC
TRBJ2-1,NA,TRBV7-9,17,NA,CASRRSQREHSYNEQFF,TGTGCCAGCAGGCGTAGTCAGAGGGAGCACTCCTACAATGAGCAGTTCTTC
TRBJ1-2,NA,TRBV10-1,14,NA,CASSESTGPYGYTF,TGCGCCAGCAGTGAGTCTACAGGACCCTATGGCTACACCTTC
TRBJ1-2,NA,TRBV6-6,14,NA,CASSYSNQGRGYTF,TGTGCCAGCAGTTACTCGAACCAGGGCCGCGGCTACACCTTC
TRBJ2-5,few,TRBV5-6,14,NA,CASSSTGPLGAQYF,TGTGCCAGCAGCTCCACAGGGCCCCTTGGGGCCCAGTACTTC
TRBJ2-5,NA,TRBV29-1,18,TRBD2,CSVSPWGTSGSGYETQYF,TGCAGCGTTTCGCCGTGGGGTACTAGCGGGAGCGGATATGAGACCCAGTACTTC
TRBJ1-2,NA,TRBV18,17,TRBD1,CASSPPAKDRVNYGYTF,TGTGCCAGCTCACCACCGGCGAAGGACAGGGTAAACTATGGCTACACCTTC
TRBJ2-5,NA,TRBV29-1,14,TRBD2,CSVEGGRAAETQYF,TGCAGCGTTGAGGGCGGGAGGGCCGCGGAGACCCAGTACTTC
TRBJ2-7,few,TRBV23-1,16,TRBD1,CASSRVGTGDSYEQYF,TGCGCCAGCAGTCGCGTCGGGACAGGGGACTCCTACGAGCAGTACTTC
TRBJ2-7,NA,TRBV2,15,TRBD2,CASSGPLADSYEQYF,TGTGCCAGCAGTGGTCCGCTAGCGGACTCCTACGAGCAGTACTTC